The clone carrying this T cell receptor beta chain was detected once. The junction does not match germline at one end; this may be a read error. This entry belongs to a study of cytomegalovirus exposure and HLA in healthy donors. 13 Jbeta primers and 60 Vbeta primers were used for the PCR. Assay: immunoSEQ multiplex PCR; the TCRdb copy retains only in-frame clones and omits some. Of about 160,000 clones listed, around 60% are singletons. The germline V gene has CDR1 MGHDK and CDR2 SYGVNS. The CDR3 sequence is 18 residues long. V is TRBV25-1 and J is TRBJ2-5, with 9 bases identical to TRBD2. Sequencing was carried out using PBMCs. The receptor comes from a woman in her sixties or seventies in good health and CMV-seropositive. The CDR3 nucleotides read TGTGCCAGTAGTGAATGGCGACTAGCGGAGGGGCGGGAAGAGACCCAGTACTTC. The encoded protein is CASSEWRLAEGREETQYF.